These 21 T cell receptor beta chains share one sample of origin, sequenced in a study of PD-L1 blockade in urothelial cancer. Noted time point: pretreatment peripheral blood. Clones were read by immunoSEQ multiplex PCR, and TCRdb kept only the in-frame ones, dropping some. The sample lists about 50,000 clones, around 84% occurring once. The sequences come from PBMCs, collected around atezolizumab (anti-PD-L1) treatment. The receptor set was obtained from a man between 65 and 85 years old with urothelial cancer.

V gene TRBV28 combines with J gene TRBJ2-2, with 7 bases fitting TRBD1. The CDR3 loop spans 15 amino acids. CDR1 MDHEN and CDR2 SYDVKM come from the germline V gene. Trimming removed 2 bases from V and 6 bases from J; junction bases left unmatched: 6. The DNA of the CDR3 is TGTGCCAGCAGTTTACGGACAGGCCGGGCCGGGGAGCTGTTTTTT. It translates to CASSLRTGRAGELFF.

This clone was seen just once. This chain links TRBV4-3 with TRBJ1-2, with D tentatively TRBD1 (6 bases). From germline, CDR1 is LGHNA and CDR2 YSLEER. This CDR3 is 16 amino acids long. The ends were cut back, 0 bases at V and 4 bases at J, with 15 bases in the middle. CDR3 protein: CASSQESGVSPYGYTF. The CDR3 bases are TGCGCCAGCAGCCAAGAATCAGGGGTGAGTCCCTATGGCTACACCTTC.

A remark on this clone: The identical CDR3 is also encoded by other nucleotide sequences in the sample. V and J are TRBV5-6 and TRBJ2-1; D is unresolved. Germline loops: CDR1 SGHDT, CDR2 YYEEEE. V dropped 1 base and J dropped 7 bases, with 3 bases sitting between them. The CDR3 contains 11 residues. The CDR3 DNA reads as TGTGCCAGCAGCTTGTCGAATGAGCAGTTCTTC. Translated, it gives CASSLSNEQFF.

This clone was detected a few times. The chain employs TRBV4-2 and TRBJ2-7, with D perhaps TRBD2 (5 bases). The CDR3 is 15 residues long. Germline loops: CDR1 LGHNA, CDR2 YNFKEQ. V was clipped by 5 bases and J by 2 bases, with 16 bases between them. The CDR3 protein is CASSLGLDGTYEQYF. CDR3 DNA: TGTGCCAGCAGCTTAGGTCTGGACGGGACCTACGAGCAGTACTTC.

This sequence joins TRBV5-8 and TRBJ1-5, with D unresolved. The germline CDR1 and CDR2 sequences are SGHTS and YDEGEE. Trimming took 3 bases from V and 8 from J, leaving 12 bases between them. The CDR3 covers 13 residues. As DNA, the CDR3 is TGTGCCAGCAGCTGGAGGCGTATGGAGCCCCAGCATTTT. It translates to CASSWRRMEPQHF.

The gene calls are TRBV11-3 and TRBJ2-7; D ambiguous. The germline V gene encodes CDR1 SGHNT and CDR2 YENEEA. V lost 2 bases to trimming and J lost 7 bases, with 12 bases between them. This CDR3 spans 13 amino acids. The CDR3 sequence is CASSLSASQEQYF. CDR3 in DNA: TGTGCCAGCAGCTTATCGGCGTCACAGGAGCAGTACTTC.

The V gene is TRBV9, the J gene TRBJ2-7; 13 bases align to TRBD2. Germline-derived CDR1 and CDR2 are SGDLS and YYNGEE. The CDR3 is 16 residues long. V lost 3 bases, J lost 4 bases, and 7 bases stayed unmatched. The CDR3 region is CASSGLAGGLNYEQYF. In nucleotides, the CDR3 is TGTGCCAGCAGCGGACTAGCGGGAGGCTTAAATTACGAGCAGTACTTC. Using reference TRBV9 and TRBJ2-7 for the parts outside the CDR3, the full variable domain is DSGVTQTPKHLITATGQRVTLRCSPRSGDLSVYWYQQSLDQGLQFLIQYYNGEERAKGNILERFSAQQFPDLHSELNLSSLELGDSALYFCASSGLAGGLNYEQYFGPGTRLTVT.

The gene calls are TRBV27 and TRBJ2-5; D call uncertain. Germline CDR1 reads MNHEY; CDR2 reads SMNVEV (reference sequence). V gave up 5 bases and J gave up 4 bases, with 8 bases separating them. There are 12 residues in the CDR3. CDR3 nucleotide sequence: TGTGCCAGCAGTGCACTTGGAGAGACCCAGTACTTC. Protein sequence: CASSALGETQYF.

The chain uses TRBV10-2 and TRBJ2-4; 9 bases fit TRBD1. V gave up 2 bases and J gave up 4 bases; unmatched junction bases: 12. This CDR3 is built from 18 residues. In germline, CDR1 is WSHSY, CDR2 SAAADI. The CDR3 DNA reads as TGCGCCAGCAGTGAGCCGAGCGGGGACAGGGACCTTAAAAACATTCAGTACTTC. It is translated as CASSEPSGDRDLKNIQYF.

This clone came up once. The V gene is TRBV6-5, the J gene TRBJ2-7; no firm D call. CDR1 MNHEY and CDR2 SVGAGI come from the germline V gene. V was trimmed by 2 bases and J by 0 bases, leaving 11 bases between them. The CDR3 is made up of 15 amino acids. The CDR3 coding sequence is TGTGCCAGCAGTTACGCCGAGAGGAGCTCCTACGAGCAGTACTTC. Translating it yields CASSYAERSSYEQYF.

The V call is TRBV7-9, the J call TRBJ1-2, with 7 bases matching TRBD1. This CDR3 has 16 amino acids. The junction had 9 bases not matched to a gene; V was cut back by 5 bases and J by 0 bases. Germline-derived CDR1 and CDR2 are SEHNR and FQNEAQ (reference sequence). CDR3 in DNA: TGTGCCAGCAGCCCAGACAGGGTGGGTGCTAACTATGGCTACACCTTC. It codes for CASSPDRVGANYGYTF.

V is TRBV7-2 and J is TRBJ1-2; 9 nucleotides align to TRBD1. Germline V gene data show CDR1 as SGHTA and CDR2 as FQGNSA. With 1 base clipped from V and 8 bases from J, the junction kept 2 bases outside the gene matches. There are 13 residues in the CDR3. DNA for the CDR3: TGTGCCAGCAGCTTAGACAGGGGGCACGGCTACACCTTC. Translated: CASSLDRGHGYTF.

The chain joins TRBV7-9 to TRBJ1-2; D call uncertain. The germline V gene has CDR1 SEHNR and CDR2 FQNEAQ (reference sequence). The CDR3 sequence is 13 residues long. V lost 3 bases and J 4 bases, leaving 9 bases between the germline ends. The CDR3 region has the DNA TGTGCCAGCAGCTTTGGTGGTAGCTATGGCTACACCTTC. Protein: CASSFGGSYGYTF.

This clone was found a few times. The chain is built from TRBV9 and TRBJ2-7; D is uncertain. The germline gives CDR1 SGDLS, CDR2 YYNGEE. The CDR3 has 14 amino acids. V was pared by 0 bases and J by 2 bases, with 9 bases between. The CDR3 protein is CASSVEQHAYEQYF. CDR3 sequence (DNA): TGTGCCAGCAGCGTAGAACAGCACGCCTACGAGCAGTACTTC.

CDR3 region: CASSIGGQPQHF. The CDR3 coding sequence is TGTGCCAGCAGTATCGGGGGGCAGCCCCAGCATTTT. J is TRBJ1-5 and V is TRBV28, with TRBD1 as a possible D gene (5 bases). The germline V gene has CDR1 MDHEN and CDR2 SYDVKM. CDR3 length: 12 residues. V lost 5 bases and J lost 7, with 9 bases in between.

The V and J genes are TRBV9 and TRBJ2-1, with a tentative D call TRBD2 (6 bases). This CDR3 region has 16 residues. Germline loops: CDR1 SGDLS, CDR2 YYNGEE. Trimming cost V 3 bases and J 9 bases, with 22 bases left between them. The CDR3 here is CASSAGLAPQHSEQFF. DNA for the CDR3: TGTGCCAGCAGCGCAGGTCTAGCGCCACAACACAGTGAGCAGTTCTTC. The whole variable domain, filled in from reference TRBV9 and TRBJ2-1, reads DSGVTQTPKHLITATGQRVTLRCSPRSGDLSVYWYQQSLDQGLQFLIQYYNGEERAKGNILERFSAQQFPDLHSELNLSSLELGDSALYFCASSAGLAPQHSEQFFGPGTRLTVL.

The V gene is TRBV28, the J gene TRBJ1-1, with D unclear. V was pared by 5 bases and J by 12 bases, with 22 bases between. Germline values: CDR1 MDHEN, CDR2 SYDVKM. This CDR3 spans 14 amino acids. The CDR3 coding sequence is TGTGCCAGCAGTCGAACATCGCAGCGGACGGTAACTTTCTTT. Protein: CASSRTSQRTVTFF.

The chain is built from TRBV19 and TRBJ2-1, with 15 bases that match TRBD2. The CDR3 runs 19 residues. Germline V CDR1 and CDR2: LNHDA, SQIVND (reference sequence). Trimming cost V 4 bases and J 0 bases; bases outside gene matches: 7. The CDR3 loop reads CASSRRGLAGGSSYNEQFF. CDR3 DNA: TGTGCCAGTAGTAGGAGGGGACTAGCGGGAGGAAGCTCCTACAATGAGCAGTTCTTC.

The J gene is TRBJ1-1, the V gene TRBV2; TRBD1 is a possible D gene (5 bases). Trimming stripped 2 bases from V and 5 bases from J, with 9 bases between. This CDR3 comprises 13 residues. CDR1 is SNHLY and CDR2 is FYNNEI in the germline V gene. The CDR3 is CASSESRETEAFF. For the CDR3, the DNA is TGTGCCAGCAGTGAAAGCAGGGAAACTGAAGCTTTCTTT. Using reference TRBV2 and TRBJ1-1 for the parts outside the CDR3, the full variable domain is EPEVTQTPSHQVTQMGQEVILRCVPISNHLYFYWYRQILGQKVEFLVSFYNNEISEKSEIFDDQFSVERPDGSNFTLKIRSTKLEDSAMYFCASSESRETEAFFGQGTRLTVV.

The chain employs TRBV11-2 and TRBJ2-3, with D unclear. The V end lost 1 base, the J end lost 0 bases, and 8 bases lay between the germline ends. Germline V CDR1 and CDR2: SGHAT, FQNNGV. The CDR3 contains 15 residues. CDR3 protein: CASSLGTPSTDTQYF. CDR3 nucleotide sequence: TGTGCCAGCAGCTTAGGAACTCCTAGCACAGATACGCAGTATTTT.

The genes are TRBV11-2 and TRBJ2-1; 13 bases are shared with TRBD2. This CDR3 contains 15 residues. CDR1 and CDR2 from the germline V gene are SGHAT and FQNNGV. V gave up 6 bases and J gave up 8 bases; unmatched junction bases: 7. CDR3 nucleotides: TGTGCCAGCAGGCCAACTAGCGGGGGGGCCTATGAGCAGTTCTTC. Translation: CASRPTSGGAYEQFF.